The 24 T cell receptor beta chains listed next were all sequenced from one sample in a study of blood T cell repertoires in COVID-19. Using immunoSEQ multiplex PCR, the repertoire was profiled, and TCRdb retains in-frame clones only, with some absent. The sample consists of approximately 53,000 clones, approximately 86% of them appearing once. Sequencing input: peripheral blood. The receptors derive from a man aged 35-49 years with acute or convalescent COVID-19.

This clone was recorded only once. The chain joins TRBV27 to TRBJ1-6; 7 nucleotides align to TRBD1. The CDR3 length is 14 residues. The J segment lost 6 bases and the V segment lost 7 bases, leaving 6 bases of the junction unmatched. Looked up from germline, CDR1 is MNHEY and CDR2 is SMNVEV (reference sequence). As DNA, the CDR3 is TGTGCCAGCAATCCGGGACAGATTAATTCACCCCTCCACTTT. Translating it yields CASNPGQINSPLHF.

J is TRBJ2-5 and V is TRBV19, with D uncertain. Germline assignment: CDR1 LNHDA and CDR2 SQIVND (reference sequence). CDR3 length: 11 residues. Trimming removed 3 bases at V and 5 bases at J, with 4 bases between. The CDR3 protein is CASSIRETQYF. Here the CDR3 DNA reads TGTGCCAGTAGTATTCGGGAGACCCAGTACTTC.

J is TRBJ2-2 and V is TRBV5-1, with D possibly being TRBD1 (5 bases). Per the germline V gene, CDR1 is SGHRS and CDR2 is YFSETQ. This CDR3 is built from 15 residues. V lost 2 bases, J lost 6 bases, and 14 bases lay in between. The CDR3 nucleotides are TGCGCCAGCAGCTTTCGCCAGGGTCAAGCCGGGGAGCTGTTTTTT. It encodes CASSFRQGQAGELFF.

V gene TRBV7-9 combines with J gene TRBJ2-2, with D unresolved. The length of the CDR3 is 15 residues. Per the germline V gene, CDR1 is SEHNR and CDR2 is FQNEAQ (reference sequence). V was clipped by 2 bases and J by 1 base, with 8 bases between them. CDR3 sequence reads: CASSLSILNTGELFF. For the CDR3, the DNA is TGTGCCAGCAGCTTATCTATTCTGAACACCGGGGAGCTGTTTTTT. Filled out from reference TRBV7-9 and TRBJ2-2, the complete variable domain reads DTGVSQNPRHKITKRGQNVTFRCDPISEHNRLYWYRQTLGQGPEFLTYFQNEAQLEKSRLLSDRFSAERPKGSFSTLEIQRTEQGDSAMYLCASSLSILNTGELFFGEGSRLTVL.

The J gene is TRBJ2-5, the V gene TRBV6-6; TRBD2 aligns across 8 bases. The CDR3 loop spans 16 amino acids. Germline CDR1 is MNHNY and CDR2 is SVGAGI (reference sequence). Trimming cost V 1 base and J 2 bases; bases outside gene matches: 6. CDR3 loop: CASSYFFGTRQETQYF. Here the CDR3 DNA reads TGTGCCAGCAGTTACTTTTTCGGGACTAGACAAGAGACCCAGTACTTC.

The rearrangement uses TRBV18 and TRBJ2-1; 7 bases line up with TRBD1. CDR3 length: 15 amino acids. Trimming took 4 bases from V and 8 from J; bases not matched to a gene: 11. From germline, CDR1 is KGHSH and CDR2 LQKENI. CDR3 in DNA: TGTGCCAGCTCACAACCCGGGACAGTCTTGGATGAGCAGTTCTTC. This encodes CASSQPGTVLDEQFF.

This clone has a handful of counts. The V gene is TRBV5-1, the J gene TRBJ2-2, with a tentative D call TRBD1 (6 bases). This CDR3 has 13 residues. Germline V CDR1 and CDR2: SGHRS, YFSETQ. Trimming removed 3 bases from V and 6 bases from J, with 9 bases in between. CDR3 sequence: CASSWKGAGELFF. The DNA of the CDR3 is TGCGCCAGCAGCTGGAAGGGGGCCGGGGAGCTGTTTTTT.

The chain combines TRBV2 with TRBJ2-3, with TRBD2 matching 8 bases. CDR3 length: 15 amino acids. After removal of 1 base from V and 4 bases from J, the junction contained 4 bases not matched to a gene. Germline V lookup: CDR1 SNHLY, CDR2 FYNNEI. The CDR3 region is CASSEVGLEADTQYF. The CDR3 bases are TGTGCCAGCAGTGAAGTGGGACTAGAGGCAGATACGCAGTATTTT.

A few counts support this clone. V usage is TRBV7-9 and J usage is TRBJ1-4, with D hard to call. Germline V gives CDR1 SEHNR, CDR2 FQNEAQ (reference sequence). V was shortened by 3 bases and J by 3 bases, with 8 bases between the two germline ends. The CDR3 is made up of 14 amino acids. CDR3 sequence: CASSFLRSNEKLFF. The CDR3 DNA is TGTGCCAGCAGCTTTCTTCGTTCTAATGAAAAACTGTTTTTT.

CDR3 DNA: TGTGCCAGCAGCGTCCGCTCTAGCGGGGGGGTCACAGATACGCAGTATTTT. Translating it yields CASSVRSSGGVTDTQYF. V gene TRBV9 combines with J gene TRBJ2-3; 12 bases are a match to TRBD2. V lost 2 bases and J lost 2; bases outside the gene matches: 6. This CDR3 has 17 amino acids. Germline V CDR1 and CDR2: SGDLS, YYNGEE.

The V gene is TRBV28, the J gene TRBJ2-2, with TRBD1 as a possible D gene (6 bases). This CDR3 has 16 amino acids. Germline V gene lookup returns CDR1 MDHEN and CDR2 SYDVKM. Trimming took off 5 bases at V and 1 base at J, with 14 bases between the two ends. For the CDR3, the DNA is TGTGCCAGCAGTGGGTCAGGGGTCCAGAACACCGGGGAGCTGTTTTTT. This gives the protein CASSGSGVQNTGELFF.

The chain carries TRBV6-4 and TRBJ2-3; 7 bases fit TRBD1. This CDR3 is 13 amino acids long. Looked up from germline, CDR1 is MRHNA and CDR2 is SNTAGT. The V gene end was trimmed by 0 bases and the J gene end by 7 bases; junction bases not matched to a gene: 1. CDR3 bases: TGTGCCAGCAGTGACTCGACAGGGTATACGCAGTATTTT. It yields the protein CASSDSTGYTQYF.

This sequence joins TRBV7-9 and TRBJ2-1; 8 bases align to TRBD2. CDR1 is SEHNR, CDR2 FQNEAQ, per germline (reference sequence). After removal of 0 bases from V and 6 bases from J, the junction contained 4 bases not matched to a gene. The CDR3 extends over 15 amino acids. In DNA, the CDR3 is TGTGCCAGCAGCTTAGCTGCGGGAGGCGTCAATGAGCAGTTCTTC. This sequence encodes CASSLAAGGVNEQFF.

This clone was recorded a few times. The chain combines TRBV12-3 or TRBV12-4 with TRBJ1-2; D unclear. This CDR3 is 13 amino acids long. V lost 3 bases to trimming and J lost 1 base, with 6 bases between them. The CDR3 reads CASSLYSNYGYTF. The CDR3 region has the DNA TGTGCCAGCAGTTTGTATAGTAACTATGGCTACACCTTC.

This clone came up once. The rearrangement links TRBV20-1 to TRBJ2-5; D not certain. Germline loops: CDR1 DFQATT, CDR2 SNEGSKA (reference sequence). Trimming took off 0 bases at V and 5 bases at J, with 4 bases between the two ends. CDR3 size: 11 residues. Here the CDR3 reads CSARERETQYF. In DNA, the CDR3 is TGCAGTGCTAGAGAACGGGAGACCCAGTACTTC.

This clone was found a few times. The CDR3 coding sequence is TGCGCCAGCAGCGCCGGGACAGTTGGAAACACCATATATTTT. As protein: CASSAGTVGNTIYF. The chain couples TRBV5-1 to TRBJ1-3, with 7 positions matching TRBD1. The CDR3 runs 14 residues. The V gene end was trimmed by 4 bases and the J gene end by 3 bases; junction bases not matched to a gene: 4. The V gene's germline CDR1 is SGHRS and CDR2 YFSETQ.

This chain connects TRBV7-9 to TRBJ1-2; 8 nucleotides align to TRBD1. Germline lookup yields CDR1 SEHNR and CDR2 FQNEAQ (reference sequence). V was clipped by 5 bases and J by 1 base; unmatched bases: 3. The CDR3 spans 14 residues. The CDR3 loop reads CASSRTGNNYGYTF. DNA of the CDR3: TGTGCCAGCAGCCGGACAGGGAATAACTATGGCTACACCTTC.

V is TRBV7-9 and J is TRBJ1-2; 7 nucleotides line up with TRBD1. With 5 bases clipped from V and 4 bases from J, the junction kept 7 bases outside the gene matches. The germline CDR1 and CDR2 sequences are SEHNR and FQNEAQ (reference sequence). The CDR3 covers 14 residues. The CDR3 spells CASSLGTASYGYTF. CDR3 bases: TGTGCCAGCAGCCTGGGGACAGCTAGCTATGGCTACACCTTC.

This clone has just a few counts. J is TRBJ1-5 and V is TRBV6-6, with 7 nucleotides matching TRBD1. CDR3 length: 11 residues. Germline CDR1 and CDR2: MNHNY and SVGAGI (reference sequence). After removal of 6 bases from V and 7 bases from J, the junction contained 0 bases not matched to a gene. CDR3 sequence: CASRTGQPQHF. CDR3 bases: TGTGCCAGCAGGACAGGGCAGCCCCAGCATTTT.

V is TRBV7-6 and J is TRBJ1-2; 11 nucleotides line up with TRBD1. Trimming removed 4 bases from V and 6 bases from J; junction bases left unmatched: 7. CDR1 is SGHVS and CDR2 is FNYEAQ in the germline V gene. The CDR3 sequence is 15 residues long. CDR3 residues: CASSSPGQGVHGYTF. For the CDR3, the DNA is TGTGCCAGCAGCTCCCCGGGACAGGGGGTGCATGGCTACACCTTC.

The genes are TRBV6-5 and TRBJ1-5, with unresolved D. V lost 6 bases to trimming and J lost 9 bases, with 15 bases between them. The CDR3 loop spans 13 amino acids. Germline lookup yields CDR1 MNHEY and CDR2 SVGAGI. The chain's CDR3 is CASSNTERWPQHF. Here the CDR3 DNA reads TGTGCCAGCAGCAACACCGAGCGATGGCCCCAGCATTTT.

The rearrangement links TRBV5-8 to TRBJ1-4, with 12 bases fitting TRBD1. This CDR3 comprises 15 residues. Per the germline V gene, CDR1 is SGHTS and CDR2 is YDEGEE. Trimming took 4 bases from V and 6 from J; bases not matched to a gene: 4. The CDR3 spells CASSTGTGGDEKLFF. The CDR3 DNA reads TGTGCCAGCAGCACCGGGACAGGGGGCGATGAAAAACTGTTTTTT.

V usage is TRBV10-1 and J usage is TRBJ1-1, with a possible D match to TRBD1 (6 bases). The germline V and J ends were trimmed by 4 bases and 2 bases, with 14 bases remaining between them. The CDR3 has 15 amino acids. Germline values: CDR1 WNHNN, CDR2 SYGVQD (reference sequence). CDR3 DNA: TGCGCCAGCAGTGCCTACAGGGAATTAAACACTGAAGCTTTCTTT. Its protein is CASSAYRELNTEAFF.

V usage is TRBV2 and J usage is TRBJ2-2; perhaps TRBD2 as D (5 bases). The CDR3 length is 13 residues. In germline, CDR1 is SNHLY, CDR2 FYNNEI. Trimming removed 6 bases at V and 1 base at J, with 6 bases between. CDR3 DNA: TGTGCCAGCAGGAGGGAGAACACCGGGGAGCTGTTTTTT. Translated, it gives CASRRENTGELFF.